The clone carrying this TCR beta chain was detected many times. These data belong to a study of regulatory T cells in long-lasting Graves disease. CDR3 regions were amplified by Arm-PCR using iRepertoire HTBI primers to build TCR beta libraries. TCRdb passed the multiplex PCR reads through MiXCR, listing each CDR3 protein once. The table has some 500,000 distinct CDR3 sequences, about 13% seen once; the top ten hold 10%. Documented time point: newly diagnosed GD, antithyroid drugs for less than 3 months. From RNA extracted from PBMCs, the TCR library was made. These data were also reused for a study on T cells in Graves' hyperthyroidism and ophthalmopathy. As reported in that work: Within blood appeared most thyroid clonotypes that had expanded above 0.001.

The sequence was collected from a man between 25 and 39 years old with Graves disease. The sequences come from peripheral blood mononuclear cells (PBMCs), collected at new diagnosis, from a patient treated with antithyroid drugs.

This chain's CDR3 is CASSPRQASSRAEAFF. DNA of the CDR3: TGTGCCAGCAGCCCACGACAGGCGTCGAGTCGGGCTGAAGCTTTCTTT. The V gene is TRBV7-2, the J gene TRBJ1-1; a weak D match, TRBD1 (6 bases). CDR3 length: 16 residues. The V end was cut by 5 bases, the J end by 6 bases, with 22 bases between. Germline CDR1 is SGHTA and CDR2 is FQGNSA.